A selection of T cell receptor beta chains follows, all from one sample in a study of beta chain features in type 1 diabetes. Using immunoSEQ multiplex PCR, the repertoire was profiled, and TCRdb retains in-frame clones only, with some absent. The sample includes about 160,000 clones, 6.5% to 10% of them seen just once. Sequencing input: central memory CD4+ T cells from blood. Receptors originate from a woman in her late teens or twenties with type 1 diabetes. Both conserved end residues are part of each CDR3. A D gene is named only where the DNA matches it firmly. Only some rows state a clone size, as once, few, many or a class for expanded clones.

j_call | v_call | d_call | clone_size | cdr3_aa | cdr3_nt
TRBJ2-1 | TRBV5-6 | TRBD1 | few | CASQRQGYNEQFF | TGTGCCAGCCAAAGACAGGGTTACAATGAGCAGTTCTTC
TRBJ2-5 | TRBV7-9 | TRBD1 | few | CASSLVGGHTAETQYF | TGTGCCAGCAGCTTAGTAGGGGGCCATACCGCGGAGACCCAGTACTTC
TRBJ2-5 | TRBV15 | . | . | CASRTRTPNQETQYF | TGTGCCAGCAGAACTAGGACTCCGAACCAAGAGACCCAGTACTTC
TRBJ2-3 | TRBV4-1 | . | . | CASSQADTGSDTQYF | TGCGCCAGCAGCCAAGCTGACACAGGGTCAGATACGCAGTATTTT
TRBJ1-2 | TRBV29-1 | TRBD1 | . | CSVDYTPGQGNYGYTF | TGCAGCGTTGATTATACTCCGGGACAGGGGAACTATGGCTACACCTTC
TRBJ1-1 | TRBV27 | TRBD1 | . | CASSFTGGASEAFF | TGTGCCAGCAGTTTTACAGGGGGCGCGAGTGAAGCTTTCTTT
TRBJ2-6 | TRBV25-1 | . | few | CASSGTWASGGANVLTF | TGTGCCAGCAGTGGGACTTGGGCTTCTGGTGGGGCCAACGTCCTGACTTTC
TRBJ2-3 | TRBV30 | TRBD2 | few | CAGRLAGQDTQYF | TGTGCCGGCAGACTAGCGGGGCAAGATACGCAGTATTTT
TRBJ1-6 | TRBV23-1 | TRBD1 | . | CASSQNDRGNSPLHF | TGCGCCAGCAGCCAAAACGACAGGGGGAATTCACCCCTCCACTTT
TRBJ1-5 | TRBV2 | . | few | CASSEGGRDQPQHF | TGTGCCAGCAGTGAAGGGGGGCGAGATCAGCCCCAGCATTTT
TRBJ2-5 | TRBV14 | . | few | CASSLALGAEETQYF | TGTGCCAGCAGCCTCGCCCTGGGGGCAGAAGAGACCCAGTACTTC
TRBJ1-6 | TRBV14 | TRBD1 | few | CASSGQGPLPLHF | TGTGCCAGCAGCGGACAGGGACCACTACCCCTCCACTTT
TRBJ2-7 | TRBV28 | TRBD2 | . | CASSPGLAGSEQYF | TGTGCCAGCAGTCCGGGACTAGCGGGAAGCGAGCAGTACTTC
TRBJ2-2 | TRBV7-2 | TRBD1 | few | CASSSLNRGPGELFF | TGTGCCAGCAGCTCCCTAAACAGGGGGCCCGGGGAGCTGTTTTTT
TRBJ2-5 | TRBV5-5 | TRBD2 | . | CASNGGEGRQETQYF | TGTGCCAGCAATGGGGGGGAAGGGCGGCAAGAGACCCAGTACTTC
TRBJ1-1 | TRBV6-5 | . | . | CASLSVSRAEAFF | TGTGCCAGCCTTTCCGTTTCTCGGGCTGAAGCTTTCTTT
TRBJ2-7 | TRBV20-1 | . | few | CSARDSPEQYF | TGCAGTGCCAGGGACTCTCCCGAGCAGTACTTC